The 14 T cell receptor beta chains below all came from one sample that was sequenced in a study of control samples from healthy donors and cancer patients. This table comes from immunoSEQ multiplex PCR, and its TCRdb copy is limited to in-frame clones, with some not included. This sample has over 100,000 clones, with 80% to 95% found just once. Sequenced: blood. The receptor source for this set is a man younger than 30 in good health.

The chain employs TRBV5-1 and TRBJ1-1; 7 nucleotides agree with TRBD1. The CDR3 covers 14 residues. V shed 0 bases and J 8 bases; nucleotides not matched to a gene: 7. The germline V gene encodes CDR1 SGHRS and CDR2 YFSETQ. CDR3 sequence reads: CASSLDVRQGEAFF. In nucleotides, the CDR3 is TGCGCCAGCAGCTTGGATGTGCGACAGGGCGAAGCTTTCTTT.

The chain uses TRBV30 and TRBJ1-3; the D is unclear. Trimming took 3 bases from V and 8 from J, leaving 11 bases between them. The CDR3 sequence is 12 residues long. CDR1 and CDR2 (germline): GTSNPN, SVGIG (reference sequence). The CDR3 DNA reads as TGTGCCTGGAGCGCGAGGAAATACACCATATATTTT. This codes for CAWSARKYTIYF.

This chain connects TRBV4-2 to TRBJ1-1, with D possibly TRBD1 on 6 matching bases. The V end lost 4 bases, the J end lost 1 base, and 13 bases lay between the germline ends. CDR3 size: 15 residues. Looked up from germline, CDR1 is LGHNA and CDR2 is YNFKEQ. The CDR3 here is CASSPLTGQNTEAFF. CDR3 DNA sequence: TGTGCCAGCAGCCCTTTGACAGGACAGAACACTGAAGCTTTCTTT.

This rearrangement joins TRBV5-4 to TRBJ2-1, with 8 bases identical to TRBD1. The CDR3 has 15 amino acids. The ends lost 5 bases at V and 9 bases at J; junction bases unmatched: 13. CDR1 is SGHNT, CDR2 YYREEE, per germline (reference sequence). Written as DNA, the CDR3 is TGTGCCAGCAGTTCCCCCGACGGACAGGGTCTTGAGCAGTTCTTC. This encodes CASSSPDGQGLEQFF.

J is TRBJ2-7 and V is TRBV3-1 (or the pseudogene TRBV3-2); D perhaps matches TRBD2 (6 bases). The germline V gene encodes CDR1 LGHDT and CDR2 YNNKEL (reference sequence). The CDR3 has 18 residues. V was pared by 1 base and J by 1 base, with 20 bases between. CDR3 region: CASSQVRSLRRGSYEQYF. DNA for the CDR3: TGTGCCAGCAGCCAAGTAAGGAGTTTACGGCGGGGTTCCTACGAGCAGTACTTC.

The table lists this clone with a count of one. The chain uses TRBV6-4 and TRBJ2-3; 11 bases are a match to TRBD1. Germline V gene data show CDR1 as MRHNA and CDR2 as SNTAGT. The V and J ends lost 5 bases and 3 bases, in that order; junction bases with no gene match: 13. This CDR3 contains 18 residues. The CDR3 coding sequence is TGTGCCAGCAGTCGATACCGGGACAGGGGGTATAGGACAGATACGCAGTATTTT. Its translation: CASSRYRDRGYRTDTQYF.

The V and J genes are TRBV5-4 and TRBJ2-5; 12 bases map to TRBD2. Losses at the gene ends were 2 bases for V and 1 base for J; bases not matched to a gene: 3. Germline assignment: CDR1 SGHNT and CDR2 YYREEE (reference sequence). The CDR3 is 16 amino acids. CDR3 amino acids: CASSFGLAGPQETQYF. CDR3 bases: TGTGCCAGCAGCTTCGGACTAGCGGGGCCCCAAGAGACCCAGTACTTC.

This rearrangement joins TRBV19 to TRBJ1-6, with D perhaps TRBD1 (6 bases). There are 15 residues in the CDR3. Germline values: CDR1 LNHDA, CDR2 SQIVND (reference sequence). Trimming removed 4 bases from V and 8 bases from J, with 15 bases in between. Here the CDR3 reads CASSSWGRDYSPLHF. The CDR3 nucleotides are TGTGCCAGTAGTAGTTGGGGGCGCGATTATTCACCCCTCCACTTT.

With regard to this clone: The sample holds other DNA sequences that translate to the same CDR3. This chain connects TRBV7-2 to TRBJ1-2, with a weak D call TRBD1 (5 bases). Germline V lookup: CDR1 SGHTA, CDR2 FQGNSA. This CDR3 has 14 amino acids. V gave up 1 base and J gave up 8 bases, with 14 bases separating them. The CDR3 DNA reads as TGTGCCAGCAGCTTAGTTGGGGGTCTGCGGGGCTACACCTTC. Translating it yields CASSLVGGLRGYTF.

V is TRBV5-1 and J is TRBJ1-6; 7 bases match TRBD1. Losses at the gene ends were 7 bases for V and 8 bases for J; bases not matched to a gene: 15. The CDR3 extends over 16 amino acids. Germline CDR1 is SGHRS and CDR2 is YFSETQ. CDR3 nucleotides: TGCGCCAGCGCCCTGGGCCCAGGGGGACCACATTCACCCCTCCACTTT. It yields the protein CASALGPGGPHSPLHF.

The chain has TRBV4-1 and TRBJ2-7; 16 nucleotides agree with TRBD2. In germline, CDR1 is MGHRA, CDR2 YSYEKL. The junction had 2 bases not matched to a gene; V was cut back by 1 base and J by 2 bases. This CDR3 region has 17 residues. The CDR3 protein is CASSQAGTSGGAYEQYF. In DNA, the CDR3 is TGCGCCAGCAGCCAAGCCGGGACTAGCGGGGGGGCCTACGAGCAGTACTTC.

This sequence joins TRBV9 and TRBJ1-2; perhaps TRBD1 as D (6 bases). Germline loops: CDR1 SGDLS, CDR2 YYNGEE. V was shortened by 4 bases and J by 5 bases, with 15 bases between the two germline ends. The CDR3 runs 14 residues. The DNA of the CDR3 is TGTGCCAGCAGCTTACGCTCCGGGACATATGGCTACACCTTC. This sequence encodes CASSLRSGTYGYTF.

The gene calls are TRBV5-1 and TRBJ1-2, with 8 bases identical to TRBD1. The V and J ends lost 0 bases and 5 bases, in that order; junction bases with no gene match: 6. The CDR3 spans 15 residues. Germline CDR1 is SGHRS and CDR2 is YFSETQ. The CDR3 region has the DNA TGCGCCAGCAGCTTGGGAGGGACAGGACTGTATGGCTACACCTTC. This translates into CASSLGGTGLYGYTF.

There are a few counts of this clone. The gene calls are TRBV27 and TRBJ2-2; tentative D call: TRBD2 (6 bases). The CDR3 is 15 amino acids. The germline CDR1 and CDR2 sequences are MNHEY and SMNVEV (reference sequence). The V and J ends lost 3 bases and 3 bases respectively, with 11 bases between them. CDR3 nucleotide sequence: TGTGCCAGCAGTTTGATCGGGGGAGACACCGGGGAGCTGTTTTTT. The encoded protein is CASSLIGGDTGELFF.